This TCR beta chain appears in the sequencing data of a study of T-cell memory formation after mild COVID-19. Study-level findings and limits: SARS-CoV-2 specificity was not confirmed for second-wave clones peaking on day 37. Contracting clones localized mainly to CM and EM when CD4+ and mainly to EMRA when CD8+.

This clonotype was recorded a few times. Antigen specificity is unknown. A single record per CDR3 protein comes from TCRdb applying MiXCR to the 5' RACE reads. The sample contains roughly 400,000 distinct CDR3 sequences, roughly 26% of which appear only once. The CDR3 contains 13 residues. CDR1 is KGHDR and CDR2 is SFDVKD in the germline V gene. The V end lost 5 bases, the J end lost 5 bases, and 9 bases lay between the germline ends. This TCR was recovered from an adult woman who had mild COVID-19 (a few samples of this study predate the infection). Cell type and time point are not known. The chain joins TRBV24-1 to TRBJ2-1; D unclear. Input material: PBMCs or a T cell subset sorted from them (not recorded which). In DNA form, the CDR3 reads TGTGCCACCAGTGGACGGCAGAACAATGAGCAGTTCTTC. Translated: CATSGRQNNEQFF.